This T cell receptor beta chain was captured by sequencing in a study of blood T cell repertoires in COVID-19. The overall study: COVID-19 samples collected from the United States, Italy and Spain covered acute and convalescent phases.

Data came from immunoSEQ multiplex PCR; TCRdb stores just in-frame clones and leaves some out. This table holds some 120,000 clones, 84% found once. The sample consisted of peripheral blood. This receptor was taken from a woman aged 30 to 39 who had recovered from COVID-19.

The CDR3 sequence: CASSPPAYRGVSQPQHF. In nucleotides, the CDR3 is TGTGCCAGCAGCCCTCCAGCGTACAGGGGTGTTAGTCAGCCCCAGCATTTT. V gene TRBV7-8 combines with J gene TRBJ1-5; 7 bases are shared with TRBD1. Germline CDR1 and CDR2: SGHVS and FQNEAQ. This CDR3 contains 17 residues. Trimming at V came to 5 bases and at J to 6 bases, leaving 16 bases not matched to a gene. The whole variable domain, remainder taken from reference TRBV7-8 and TRBJ1-5, is GAGVSQSPRYKVAKRGQDVALRCDPISGHVSLFWYQQALGQGPEFLTYFQNEAQLDKSGLPSDRFFAERPEGSVSTLKIQRTQQEDSAVYLCASSPPAYRGVSQPQHFGDGTRLSIL.